This entry concerns a single TCR beta chain. Its antigen remains unknown. The CDR3 spans 15 residues. Germline lookup yields CDR1 SGHTA and CDR2 FQGNSA. Trimming removed 1 base at V and 6 bases at J, with 14 bases between. The data were taken from a study of cytomegalovirus exposure and HLA in healthy donors. Overall study results and limits: In vitro experiments confirmed that a few CMV-associated chains were specific for CMV antigens.

Primers: 60 Vbeta forward and 13 Jbeta reverse. The repertoire was sequenced with immunoSEQ multiplex PCR; TCRdb's copy has only in-frame clones and lacks some. The table records 150,000 to 200,000 clones, around three quarters of them present only once. At the time of sampling, donors were nominally healthy, though unrecorded immune exposures were likely. Sequencing input: PBMCs. This TCR was recovered from a man between 40 and 49 years old in good health and CMV-seronegative. This chain uses TRBV7-2 with TRBJ2-3, with D tentatively TRBD1 (5 bases). CDR3: CASSLVVQAPDTQYF. For the CDR3, the DNA is TGTGCCAGCAGCTTAGTAGTACAGGCTCCCGATACGCAGTATTTT.